The 26 T cell receptor beta chains reported below all come from one sample, sequenced in a study of T cells after posttransplantation cyclophosphamide. Control samples came 1 year after myeloablative marrow transplants with methotrexate plus calcineurin inhibitor. The protocol was immunoSEQ multiplex PCR, while the TCRdb copy is restricted to in-frame clones and leaves out a portion. This table holds some 21,000 clones, 75% to 90% found once. Sequencing was performed on PBMCs, taken roughly 390 days after allogeneic stem cell transplant with calcineurin inhibitor and methotrexate. These receptors came from a female patient aged 25-39 years who received an allogeneic stem cell transplant from an unrelated donor, was CMV-positive, and had acute and chronic GVHD. Some T cells may be transferred from the graft donor.

V is TRBV5-5 and J is TRBJ2-7; the D gene is possibly TRBD2 (5 bases). Germline CDR1 and CDR2: SGHKS and YYEKEE (reference sequence). This CDR3 comprises 15 residues. The V end was cut by 0 bases, the J end by 1 base, with 11 bases between. The chain's CDR3 is CASSLAGRGSYEQYV. As DNA, the CDR3 is TGTGCCAGCAGCTTGGCGGGCAGAGGGTCCTACGAGCAGTACGTC.

This chain connects TRBV18 to TRBJ2-4; TRBD2 aligns across 8 bases. Trimming took 4 bases from V and 8 from J; bases not matched to a gene: 13. The CDR3 totals 16 residues. The germline V gene encodes CDR1 KGHSH and CDR2 LQKENI. The CDR3 DNA reads as TGTGCCAGCTCACAATTAGCGGGGTCGGTGGGCGACATTCAGTACTTC. It is translated as CASSQLAGSVGDIQYF.

This chain uses TRBV30 with TRBJ1-2; TRBD1 is a possible D gene (6 bases). The ends were cut back, 3 bases at V and 2 bases at J, with 19 bases in the middle. This CDR3 is built from 16 residues. CDR1 is GTSNPN, CDR2 SVGIG, per germline (reference sequence). This CDR3 reads CAWSPRSGGANYGYTF. The CDR3 bases are TGTGCCTGGAGCCCCAGAAGCGGGGGCGCGAACTATGGCTACACCTTC.

This clone showed up just a few times. The chain employs TRBV19 and TRBJ1-2, with 7 nucleotides matching TRBD1. This CDR3 has 14 amino acids. With V trimmed by 6 bases and J by 3 bases, 7 bases remained unmatched. Germline V gene data show CDR1 as LNHDA and CDR2 as SQIVND (reference sequence). CDR3 sequence: CASSSTGTYYGYTF. CDR3 coding DNA: TGTGCCAGTAGCTCGACAGGGACCTACTATGGCTACACCTTC.

The chain has TRBV30 and TRBJ2-3; 8 bases fit TRBD2. The CDR3 has 15 amino acids. Germline V gene data show CDR1 as GTSNPN and CDR2 as SVGIG (reference sequence). V lost 2 bases and J lost 0; bases outside the gene matches: 4. The CDR3 region has the DNA TGTGCCTGGAGTCCTAGCGGGTCTAGCACAGATACGCAGTATTTT. Amino acid sequence: CAWSPSGSSTDTQYF. The full variable domain, with the rest looked up from reference TRBV30 and TRBJ2-3, is SQTIHQWPATLVQPVGSPLSLECTVEGTSNPNLYWYRQAAGRGLQLLFYSVGIGQISSEVPQNLSASRPQDRQFILSSKKLLLSDSGFYLCAWSPSGSSTDTQYFGPGTRLTVL.

A few counts support this clone. V and J are TRBV7-9 and TRBJ1-3; TRBD1 matches 7 bases. This CDR3 has 17 residues. Germline V gives CDR1 SEHNR, CDR2 FQNEAQ (reference sequence). V trimming: 0 bases; J trimming: 0 bases; junction bases outside the gene matches: 5. The CDR3 nucleotides read TGTGCCAGCAGCTTAGCCGGGACAGACTTCTCTGGAAACACCATATATTTT. Translated, it gives CASSLAGTDFSGNTIYF. Together with reference TRBV7-9 and TRBJ1-3, the CDR3 gives the full variable domain: DTGVSQNPRHKITKRGQNVTFRCDPISEHNRLYWYRQTLGQGPEFLTYFQNEAQLEKSRLLSDRFSAERPKGSFSTLEIQRTEQGDSAMYLCASSLAGTDFSGNTIYFGEGSWLTVV.

This rearrangement joins TRBV5-4 to TRBJ1-1, with 9 bases aligning to TRBD1. CDR3 length equals 15 residues. Unmatched junction bases numbered 1, after V lost 0 bases and J lost 1 base. The germline gives CDR1 SGHNT, CDR2 YYREEE (reference sequence). CDR3 DNA sequence: TGTGCCAGCAGCTTGGGGGGACAGGGGAACACTGAAGCTTTCTTT. It translates to CASSLGGQGNTEAFF.

This clone was seen just once. The chain recombines TRBV6-5 with TRBJ2-4; weak D call: TRBD2 (5 bases). Trimming took off 2 bases at V and 7 bases at J, with 15 bases between the two ends. Germline CDR1 and CDR2: MNHEY and SVGAGI. There are 15 residues in the CDR3. The CDR3, as DNA: TGTGCCAGCAGTTACGTCGGACCGCCGGGGAACATTCAGTACTTC. This sequence encodes CASSYVGPPGNIQYF.

The chain carries TRBV6-5 and TRBJ2-3; possibly TRBD2 for D (6 bases). V was cut by 4 bases and J by 6 bases, with 14 bases left in between. Germline CDR1 reads MNHEY; CDR2 reads SVGAGI. CDR3 length: 14 residues. Here the CDR3 reads CASSSQLASDTQYF. CDR3 coding DNA: TGTGCCAGCAGTTCCCAACTAGCTTCGGATACGCAGTATTTT.

This clone has only a few counts. This chain uses TRBV2 with TRBJ1-3; weak D call: TRBD1 (5 bases). Between the trimmed V and J ends, which lost 7 bases and 0 bases, there was a span of 16 bases. From germline, CDR1 is SNHLY and CDR2 FYNNEI. CDR3 length: 16 residues. The CDR3 sequence: CASNEGPGPSGNTIYF. The CDR3 nucleotides are TGTGCCAGCAACGAAGGTCCAGGGCCCTCTGGAAACACCATATATTTT.

The chain uses TRBV29-1 and TRBJ2-4; TRBD1 matches 8 bases. This CDR3 has 19 amino acids. Germline assignment: CDR1 SQVTM and CDR2 ANQGSEA. Trimming at V came to 6 bases and at J to 1 base, leaving 20 bases not matched to a gene. The CDR3 is CSVVGGAGGDLSAKNIQYF. CDR3 in DNA: TGCAGCGTGGTCGGAGGGGCAGGGGGCGATTTATCCGCCAAAAACATTCAGTACTTC.

This chain links TRBV4-1 with TRBJ1-5, with D maybe TRBD1 (6 bases). Germline CDR1 reads MGHRA; CDR2 reads YSYEKL. This CDR3 has 15 residues. Trimming removed 2 bases at V and 0 bases at J, with 8 bases between. CDR3 DNA sequence: TGCGCCAGCAGCCAAACAGGGAATAGCAATCAGCCCCAGCATTTT. This codes for CASSQTGNSNQPQHF.

The V call is TRBV19, the J call TRBJ1-6, with 9 bases aligning to TRBD1. The CDR3 spans 13 residues. In germline, CDR1 is LNHDA, CDR2 SQIVND (reference sequence). V trimming: 10 bases; J trimming: 10 bases; junction bases outside the gene matches: 8. CDR3 loop: CATGDRAESPLHF. The CDR3 DNA is TGTGCCACCGGGGACAGGGCTGAATCACCCCTCCACTTT.

The rearrangement links TRBV5-1 to TRBJ2-3, with 7 bases lining up with TRBD1. From germline, CDR1 is SGHRS and CDR2 YFSETQ. The trim removed 4 bases at V and 3 bases at J, leaving 8 bases unmatched. There are 15 residues in the CDR3. The CDR3 region is CASSLRQGRTDTQYF. For the CDR3, the DNA is TGCGCCAGCAGCCTGAGACAGGGAAGAACAGATACGCAGTATTTT.

The rearrangement joins TRBV18 to TRBJ2-7; 7 positions agree with TRBD1. V shed 2 bases, J shed 5 bases, and the junction held 0 bases outside the gene matches. CDR1 is KGHSH and CDR2 is LQKENI in the germline V gene. The CDR3 has 12 residues. The CDR3 loop is CASSPDRDEQYV. For the CDR3, the DNA is TGTGCCAGCTCACCAGACAGGGACGAGCAGTACGTC.

CDR3 nucleotides: TGTGCCAGCAGCGTAACCCCGGGACTAGCGGGGGCGGTCTCCTACAATGAGCAGTTCTTC. Protein: CASSVTPGLAGAVSYNEQFF. V is TRBV9 and J is TRBJ2-1; TRBD2 matches 14 bases. The CDR3 runs to 20 residues. The germline V gene has CDR1 SGDLS and CDR2 YYNGEE. V shed 1 base, J shed 0 bases, and the junction held 9 bases outside the gene matches.

CDR3 nucleotide sequence: TGTGCCAGCAGCGTAGGACTAGCGGGAGATGAGCAGTTCTTC. This codes for CASSVGLAGDEQFF. V gene TRBV7-3 combines with J gene TRBJ2-1, with 13 bases matching TRBD2. Trimming at V came to 5 bases and at J to 8 bases, leaving 3 bases not matched to a gene. The CDR3 has 14 amino acids. Germline lookup yields CDR1 SGHTA and CDR2 FQGTGA.

The rearrangement uses TRBV6-1 and TRBJ2-1, with 7 bases fitting TRBD2. The CDR3 extends over 15 amino acids. The J segment lost 2 bases and the V segment lost 6 bases, leaving 7 bases of the junction unmatched. The V gene's germline CDR1 is MNHNS and CDR2 SASEGT. CDR3 amino acids: CASRAGAGPYNEQFF. CDR3 nucleotide sequence: TGTGCCAGCAGGGCAGGAGCGGGGCCCTACAATGAGCAGTTCTTC.

This chain links TRBV15 with TRBJ1-1; TRBD1 aligns across 8 bases. V gave up 8 bases and J gave up 6 bases; unmatched junction bases: 11. CDR1 and CDR2 from the germline V gene are LNHNV and YYDKDF (reference sequence). The CDR3 is 14 amino acids. Here the CDR3 DNA reads TGTGCCACCGGGGAAAGGGACAGGCTCTCTGAAGCTTTCTTT. Protein product: CATGERDRLSEAFF.

This clone has a handful of counts. This chain connects TRBV6-5 to TRBJ2-7, with 7 bases fitting TRBD2. The CDR3 covers 13 residues. CDR1 is MNHEY, CDR2 SVGAGI, per germline. The V gene end was trimmed by 0 bases and the J gene end by 12 bases; junction bases not matched to a gene: 8. The CDR3 DNA reads as TGTGCCAGCAGTTACTCGGTGCGGGGGAAGGGGTACTTC. This encodes CASSYSVRGKGYF.

Written as DNA, the CDR3 is TGTGCCAGTAGAAGCACTGGCACCGGGGAGCTGTTTTTT. Translation: CASRSTGTGELFF. This chain joins TRBV19 and TRBJ2-2; D uncertain. Trimming cost V 6 bases and J 4 bases, with 9 bases left between them. Germline CDR1 and CDR2: LNHDA and SQIVND (reference sequence). The CDR3 is 13 amino acids.

This clone was recorded once. The chain is built from TRBV13 and TRBJ2-1; TRBD2 matches 9 bases. Looked up from germline, CDR1 is PRHDT and CDR2 is FYEKMQ (reference sequence). V shed 3 bases, J shed 13 bases, and the junction held 10 bases outside the gene matches. This CDR3 is 14 amino acids long. CDR3 in DNA: TGTGCCAGCAGCTTGGGTGAGTCGACTAGCGGCCAGTTCTTC. This sequence encodes CASSLGESTSGQFF. The variable domain in full, completed from reference TRBV13 and TRBJ2-1, reads AAGVIQSPRHLIKEKRETATLKCYPIPRHDTVYWYQQGPGQDPQFLISFYEKMQSDKGSIPDRFSAQQFSDYHSELNMSSLELGDSALYFCASSLGESTSGQFFGPGTRLTVL.

The V call is TRBV30, the J call TRBJ2-7; 8 bases are a match to TRBD2. Germline V CDR1 and CDR2: GTSNPN, SVGIG (reference sequence). V shed 3 bases and J 0 bases; nucleotides not matched to a gene: 7. This CDR3 region has 15 residues. CDR3 protein: CAWRETSGSSYEQYV. The CDR3 DNA is TGTGCCTGGAGGGAAACTAGCGGAAGCTCCTACGAGCAGTACGTC.

J is TRBJ1-1 and V is TRBV27, with D hard to call. CDR1 is MNHEY and CDR2 is SMNVEV in the germline V gene (reference sequence). The CDR3 totals 14 residues. With 8 bases removed from V and 2 bases from J, the gap between germline ends came to 15 bases. CDR3 nucleotide sequence: TGTGCCAGCTCTAGGTATTTAGGAAACACTGAAGCTTTCTTT. It encodes CASSRYLGNTEAFF.

This clone was detected only once. V and J are TRBV5-1 and TRBJ2-1; TRBD1 is a possible D gene (6 bases). Germline CDR1 is SGHRS and CDR2 is YFSETQ. The CDR3 is 15 amino acids. The V end lost 3 bases, the J end lost 5 bases, and 15 bases lay between the germline ends. CDR3 protein: CASSSSIGGNNEQFF. The CDR3 DNA is TGCGCCAGCAGCTCTTCTATAGGGGGTAACAATGAGCAGTTCTTC.

The V and J genes are TRBV13 and TRBJ1-1, with 9 bases that match TRBD1. CDR1 is PRHDT, CDR2 FYEKMQ, per germline (reference sequence). This CDR3 is 16 amino acids long. V trimming: 5 bases; J trimming: 3 bases; junction bases outside the gene matches: 10. This chain's CDR3 is CASSRWDRVGDTEAFF. In DNA form, the CDR3 reads TGTGCCAGCAGCCGATGGGACAGGGTGGGCGACACTGAAGCTTTCTTT.